The TCR beta chain under discussion was sequenced for a study of metastatic and nonmetastatic thyroid tumors. As for the study in general: Thyroid patients, malignant and benign, had repertoires compared across blood and tumor or nodule tissue.

In regard to this clone: Antigen specificity is unknown.

Germline V gives CDR1 SGHNT, CDR2 YYREEE (reference sequence). The germline V and J ends were trimmed by 0 bases and 7 bases, with 11 bases remaining between them. The CDR3 runs 15 residues. Study processing details: A papillary thyroid cancer distant-metastasis classifier was built from CDR3 differences across clinicopathological groups. TCRdb re-called clones from the PCR reads using MiXCR. V and J calls and clone size were set by TCRdb, not the authors. The table lists 25,000 to 35,000 clones, around 16% of them singletons. Findings and caveats of the study: Benign nodules reportedly had significantly lower TCR beta diversity than malignant thyroid tumors in blood and tumor.

Ahead of thyroid surgery, no patient had received treatment of any kind. The chain carries TRBV5-4 and TRBJ1-6; D remains ambiguous. The sequenced sample consisted of blood. The sequence came from a female donor with papillary thyroid cancer or a benign thyroid nodule (not recorded which). Some clones in this sample may be carry-over from other donors' samples. The CDR3 region has the DNA TGTGCCAGCAGCTTGGAGGGCAGGCAAAATTCACCCCTCCACTTT. This sequence encodes CASSLEGRQNSPLHF.